The sample holds many counts of the clone carrying this TCR beta chain. What it binds is unknown. The record originates from a study of human T cells and chemical hapten exposure. Study overall: Sensitizing treatment utilized 2% DPC over an approximately 2 cm by approximately 2 cm portion of upper inner arm skin. General study results and limits: Relative to controls, expanded TCRs formed significantly more large CDR3 similarity clusters.

Individual cDNA molecules (in the library) carried attached unique molecular identifiers. TCRdb reprocessed the RACE reads via MiXCR and lists one record per CDR3 protein. This repertoire shows just over 350,000 distinct CDR3 sequences, around 6% found once; its top ten account for under 7%. Specified time point: patch test 2, 6 weeks after DPC sensitization. The sample's treatment: therapeutic diphenylcyclopropenone sensitization with weekly scalp DPC. The V and J ends lost 4 bases and 8 bases, in that order; junction bases with no gene match: 4. The germline gives CDR1 MDHEN, CDR2 SYDVKM. The CDR3 length is 15 residues.

The material was whole blood, obtained in connection with sensitization to the hapten diphenylcyclopropenone (DPC). The source is a woman under 30 with alopecia areata. Some clones in this sample may be carry-over from other donors' samples. The chain uses TRBV28 and TRBJ2-1, with 14 nucleotides matching TRBD2. In nucleotides, the CDR3 is TGTGCCAGCAGTTCGACTAGCGGGGGGGCCTATGAGCAGTTCTTC. Encoded protein: CASSSTSGGAYEQFF.